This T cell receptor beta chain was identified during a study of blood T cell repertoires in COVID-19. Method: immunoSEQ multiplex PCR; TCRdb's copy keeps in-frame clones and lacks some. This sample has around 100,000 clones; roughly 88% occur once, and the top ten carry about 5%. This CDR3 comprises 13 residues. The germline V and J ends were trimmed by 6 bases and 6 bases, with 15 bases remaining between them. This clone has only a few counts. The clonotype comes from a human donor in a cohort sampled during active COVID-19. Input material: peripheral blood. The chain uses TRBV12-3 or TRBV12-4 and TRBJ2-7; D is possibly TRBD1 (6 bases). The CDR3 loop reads CASSLPGTLEQYF. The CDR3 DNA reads TGTGCCAGCAGCCTCCCAGGGACACTCGAGCAGTACTTC.